This TCR beta chain was identified in a study of T cell responses to AZD1222 COVID-19 vaccine. In regard to this clone: Its antigen is as yet unknown. One junction end disagrees with the germline gene, perhaps due to a read error.

Study results and limitations: Seropositive status at baseline applied to only six AZD1222 recipients. Donors, mostly white British, included more females; clonal diversity was possibly underestimated.

Germline V gene data show CDR1 as SGHNT and CDR2 as YENEEA. CDR3 length: 12 amino acids. Clones were read by immunoSEQ multiplex PCR, and TCRdb kept only the in-frame ones, dropping some. This sample carries over 100,000 clones, around nine tenths of them seen once, and the ten largest clones take roughly 15%. The sequence was collected from an adult in good health. The V call is TRBV11-3, the J call TRBJ2-3; 7 bases fit TRBD2. This specimen was peripheral blood, taken on day 0 of AZD1222 vaccination. The CDR3: CASSLAGLGTHF. The CDR3 bases are TGTGCCAGCAGCTTAGCCGGACTAGGTACGCATTTT. The full variable domain, in which reference TRBV11-3 and TRBJ2-3 provide the parts outside the CDR3, is EAGVVQSPRYKIIEKKQPVAFWCNPISGHNTLYWYLQNLGQGPELLIRYENEEAVDDSQLPKDRFSAERLKGVDSTLKIQPAELGDSAVYLCASSLAGLGTHFGPGTRLTVL.